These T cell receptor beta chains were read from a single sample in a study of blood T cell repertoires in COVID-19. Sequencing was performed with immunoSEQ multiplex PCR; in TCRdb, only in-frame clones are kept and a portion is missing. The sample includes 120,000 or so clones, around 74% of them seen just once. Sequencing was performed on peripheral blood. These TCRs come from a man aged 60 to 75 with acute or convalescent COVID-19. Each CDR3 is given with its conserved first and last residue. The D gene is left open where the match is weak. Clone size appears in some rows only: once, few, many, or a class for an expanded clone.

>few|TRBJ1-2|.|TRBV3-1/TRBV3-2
CASSQRGKETYGYTF
TGTGCCAGCAGCCAGAGGGGGAAAGAAACTTATGGCTACACCTTC
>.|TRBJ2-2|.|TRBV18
CASSLTSSGELFF
TGTGCCAGCTCACTTACTAGCTCCGGGGAGCTGTTTTTT
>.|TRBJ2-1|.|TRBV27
CASALMRNEQFF
TGTGCCAGTGCTTTAATGCGAAATGAGCAGTTCTTC
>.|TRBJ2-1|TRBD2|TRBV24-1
CATSGLGLARKSYNEQFF
TGTGCCACCAGTGGCTTGGGACTAGCGCGTAAGTCCTACAATGAGCAGTTCTTC
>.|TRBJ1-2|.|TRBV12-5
CASGDSAGTGYTF
TGTGCTAGTGGAGACAGCGCAGGAACGGGCTACACCTTC
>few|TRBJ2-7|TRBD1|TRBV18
CASSPGTGSAYEQYF
TGTGCCAGCTCACCTGGGACAGGGAGTGCCTACGAGCAGTACTTC
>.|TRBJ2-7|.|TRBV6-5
CASRRGGQSYEQYF
TGTGCCAGCAGGAGGGGGGGGCAGTCCTACGAGCAGTACTTC
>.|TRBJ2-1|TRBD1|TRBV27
CASSYTTGVNEQFF
TGTGCCAGCAGTTACACTACAGGGGTGAATGAGCAGTTCTTC
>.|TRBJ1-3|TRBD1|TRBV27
CASSPHRTGGSGNTIYF
TGTGCCAGCAGTCCTCATAGGACAGGGGGCTCCGGAAACACCATATATTTT
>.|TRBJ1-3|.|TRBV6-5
CASSYGQHRSGNTIYF
TGTGCCAGCAGTTACGGACAGCACCGCTCTGGAAACACCATATATTTT
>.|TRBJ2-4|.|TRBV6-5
CASSYSAGAKNIQYF
TGTGCCAGCAGTTATTCAGCGGGAGCCAAAAACATTCAGTACTTC
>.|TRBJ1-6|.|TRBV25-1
CASGGDHGGVNSPLHF
TGTGCCAGCGGCGGGGACCACGGTGGGGTTAATTCACCCCTCCACTTT
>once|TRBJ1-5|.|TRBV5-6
CASSSGTNSNQPQHF
TGTGCCAGCAGCTCCGGGACAAATAGCAATCAGCCCCAGCATTTT
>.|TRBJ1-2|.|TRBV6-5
CASSPTGSYGYTF
TGTGCCAGCAGTCCAACAGGGAGCTATGGCTACACCTTC
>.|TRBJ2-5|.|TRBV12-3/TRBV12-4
CASSIDRLTQYF
TGTGCCAGCAGTATCGACAGGCTGACCCAGTACTTC
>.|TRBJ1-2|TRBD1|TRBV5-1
CASSSGTGALFYGYTF
TGCGCCAGCAGCTCCGGGACAGGGGCGCTGTTCTATGGCTACACCTTC
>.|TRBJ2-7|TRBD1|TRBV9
CASSVRDSPYEQYF
TGTGCCAGCAGCGTCCGGGACAGCCCCTACGAGCAGTACTTC